This passage covers 7 T cell receptor beta chains from one sample sequenced in a study of CD8 T cells in ankylosing spondylitis. No antigens are known for them. Whole-study findings and limits: One TCR beta motif, made up of roughly eight highly homologous variants, appeared characteristic of ankylosing spondylitis blood.

TCRdb used MiXCR to reprocess the 5' RACE reads, holding one entry per CDR3 protein. This table has some 330,000 distinct CDR3 sequences, roughly 8% appearing once. Sequences were obtained from blood, either unsorted or a sorted T cell fraction (not recorded which). These receptors were taken from a male donor with ankylosing spondylitis.

This chain connects TRBV5-1 to TRBJ1-1; D unresolved. Germline V gives CDR1 SGHRS, CDR2 YFSETQ. Trimming took 6 bases from V and 1 from J, leaving 13 bases between them. This CDR3 has 14 amino acids. CDR3 bases: TGCGCCAGCATCTTAACAAGGCCGAACACTGAAGCTTTCTTT. Amino acids: CASILTRPNTEAFF.

This clonotype was recorded a few times. The chain uses TRBV20-1 and TRBJ1-2; possible D gene TRBD1, 6 bases. V dropped 5 bases and J dropped 8 bases, with 27 bases sitting between them. CDR1 is DFQATT and CDR2 is SNEGSKA in the germline V gene (reference sequence). The CDR3 has 16 amino acids. CDR3: CSAGPQPGTSKGGYTF. CDR3 nucleotide sequence: TGCAGTGCTGGGCCGCAGCCCGGGACATCAAAGGGCGGCTACACCTTC.

This clonotype was seen ten or more times. This chain joins TRBV5-1 and TRBJ2-1, with TRBD2 matching 7 bases. The V segment lost 2 bases and the J segment 3 bases; nucleotides outside the gene matches: 11. The CDR3 sequence is 17 residues long. The germline V gene has CDR1 SGHRS and CDR2 YFSETQ. The CDR3 here is CASSLGPGRGSYNEQFF. The DNA of the CDR3 is TGCGCCAGCAGCTTAGGTCCTGGTCGCGGGAGCTACAATGAGCAGTTCTTC.

This sequence joins TRBV3-1 and TRBJ2-3; a possible D gene is TRBD1 (5 bases). This CDR3 region has 15 residues. Per the germline V gene, CDR1 is LGHDT and CDR2 is YNNKEL (reference sequence). Trimming took 1 base from V and 4 from J, leaving 12 bases between them. In DNA form, the CDR3 reads TGTGCCAGCAGCCAAGGACCAGGGTGGGCAGATACGCAGTATTTT. As protein: CASSQGPGWADTQYF.

This clonotype occurred many times. The junction shows a germline mismatch at one end, possibly a read error. The V gene is TRBV12-3 or TRBV12-4, the J gene TRBJ2-5; D unresolved. The CDR3 runs 13 residues. Here the CDR3 DNA reads TGTGCCAGCAGGCCCGTGTTCCAAGGGACCCAGTACTTC. Translated: CASRPVFQGTQYF.

This clonotype was seen only a few times. The chain recombines TRBV27 with TRBJ2-7, with D unclear. The CDR3 length is 13 residues. The germline gives CDR1 MNHEY, CDR2 SMNVEV (reference sequence). The V end lost 3 bases, the J end lost 3 bases, and 9 bases lay between the germline ends. CDR3 loop: CASSFGSGYEQYF. The CDR3 region has the DNA TGTGCCAGCAGTTTCGGTTCCGGCTACGAGCAGTACTTC.

This clonotype has just one count. The V gene is TRBV29-1, the J gene TRBJ2-5, with TRBD1 matching 8 bases. V was clipped by 6 bases and J by 4 bases; unmatched bases: 16. CDR3 length: 16 amino acids. Per the germline V gene, CDR1 is SQVTM and CDR2 is ANQGSEA. The CDR3 here is CSVQSRGPVHVETQYF. The CDR3 bases are TGCAGCGTCCAAAGCAGGGGGCCGGTGCATGTAGAGACCCAGTACTTC. Looking up the rest from reference TRBV29-1 and TRBJ2-5 gives the full variable domain: SAVISQKPSRDICQRGTSLTIQCQVDSQVTMMFWYRQQPGQSLTLIATANQGSEATYESGFVIDKFPISRPNLTFSTLTVSNMSPEDSSIYLCSVQSRGPVHVETQYFGPGTRLLVL.